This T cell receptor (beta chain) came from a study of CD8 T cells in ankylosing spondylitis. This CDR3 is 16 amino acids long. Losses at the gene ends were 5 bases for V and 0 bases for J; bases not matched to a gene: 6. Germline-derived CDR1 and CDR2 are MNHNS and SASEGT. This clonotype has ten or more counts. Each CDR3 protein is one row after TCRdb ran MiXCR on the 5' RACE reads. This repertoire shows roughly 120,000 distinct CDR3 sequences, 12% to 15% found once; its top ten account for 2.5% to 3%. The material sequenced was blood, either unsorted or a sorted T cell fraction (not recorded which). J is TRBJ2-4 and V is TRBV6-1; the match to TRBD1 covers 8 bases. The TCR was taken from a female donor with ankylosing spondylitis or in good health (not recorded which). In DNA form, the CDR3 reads TGTGCCAGCAGTCTCCGACAGGGGATAGCCAAAAACATTCAGTACTTC. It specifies CASSLRQGIAKNIQYF.